The 30 T cell receptor beta chains in this list originate from one sample, sequenced in a study of identical twins. Using its own MiXCR run on the 5' RACE reads, TCRdb lists one record per CDR3 protein. The sample contains some 560,000 distinct CDR3 sequences, more than 9% of which appear only once. The sample was also linked to a second study, of yellow fever vaccine responses in identical twins.

The sequenced sample consisted of PBMCs. All receptors derive from a woman under 30 in good health.

This clonotype was seen a handful of times. The chain's CDR3 is CSARARLAGRANEQFF. The CDR3 coding sequence is TGCAGTGCTAGGGCCCGACTAGCGGGGAGGGCGAATGAGCAGTTCTTC. The chain is built from TRBV20-1 and TRBJ2-1; 11 bases line up with TRBD2. V was clipped by 3 bases and J by 7 bases; unmatched bases: 11. The CDR3 spans 16 residues. Germline CDR1 is DFQATT and CDR2 is SNEGSKA (reference sequence).

The table lists this clonotype with many counts. V is TRBV20-1 and J is TRBJ2-1; possibly TRBD2 for D (5 bases). This CDR3 has 12 amino acids. V dropped 4 bases and J dropped 5 bases, with 9 bases sitting between them. Germline-derived CDR1 and CDR2 are DFQATT and SNEGSKA (reference sequence). The DNA for the CDR3 is TGCAGTGCTACTCTAGCAGACAATGAGCAGTTCTTC. Its protein product is CSATLADNEQFF.

The chain has TRBV24-1 and TRBJ2-2, with D maybe TRBD1 (5 bases). This CDR3 is built from 16 residues. Germline V gene data show CDR1 as KGHDR and CDR2 as SFDVKD. V was pared by 0 bases and J by 1 base, with 8 bases between. CDR3 coding DNA: TGTGCCACCAGTGATTTGCAGGGATTGAACACCGGGGAGCTGTTTTTT. Translation gives CATSDLQGLNTGELFF.

In this sample, this clonotype turned up many times. The rearrangement uses TRBV7-9 and TRBJ2-5, with TRBD2 as a possible D gene (5 bases). The germline V gene has CDR1 SEHNR and CDR2 FQNEAQ (reference sequence). With 3 bases removed from V and 10 bases from J, the gap between germline ends came to 21 bases. The CDR3 is 15 amino acids. In DNA form, the CDR3 reads TGTGCCAGCAGCTTCTCGGCCTCCCATCCCGGGGACCAGTACTTC. It codes for CASSFSASHPGDQYF. The complete variable domain, with remaining parts taken from reference TRBV7-9 and TRBJ2-5, reads DTGVSQNPRHKITKRGQNVTFRCDPISEHNRLYWYRQTLGQGPEFLTYFQNEAQLEKSRLLSDRFSAERPKGSFSTLEIQRTEQGDSAMYLCASSFSASHPGDQYFGPGTRLLVL.

This sequence joins TRBV6-1 and TRBJ2-2; TRBD2 is a possible D gene (6 bases). Germline V gives CDR1 MNHNS, CDR2 SASEGT. Trimming pared 6 bases from V and 1 base from J, leaving 15 bases between. This CDR3 spans 16 amino acids. This CDR3 is CASRPPGLKNTGELFF. CDR3 in DNA: TGTGCCAGCAGGCCCCCGGGACTCAAGAACACCGGGGAGCTGTTTTTT.

This clonotype was seen at least ten times. The chain has TRBV9 and TRBJ2-3; 10 positions match TRBD1. The CDR3 covers 15 residues. Germline V gene sequence: CDR1 SGDLS, CDR2 YYNGEE. Germline trimming cut 3 bases from V and 2 bases from J; bases unmatched to any gene: 3. CDR3 amino acids: CASSAGQGYTDTQYF. CDR3 nucleotides: TGTGCCAGCAGCGCGGGACAGGGGTACACAGATACGCAGTATTTT.

The chain employs TRBV3-1 and TRBJ2-4, with D hard to call. The CDR3 is 17 amino acids. The germline gives CDR1 LGHDT, CDR2 YNNKEL (reference sequence). V was shortened by 2 bases and J by 0 bases, with 14 bases between the two germline ends. CDR3 protein: CASSQRRTDVAKNIQYF. CDR3 DNA sequence: TGTGCCAGCAGCCAAAGAAGGACCGACGTAGCCAAAAACATTCAGTACTTC.

This clonotype was found a few times. The rearrangement uses TRBV7-9 and TRBJ2-7; perhaps D is TRBD1 or TRBD2 (5 bases each). CDR3 length: 14 amino acids. The germline V and J ends were trimmed by 4 bases and 3 bases, with 13 bases remaining between them. The germline V gene has CDR1 SEHNR and CDR2 FQNEAQ (reference sequence). The CDR3 sequence: CASSSAGTLYEQYF. The CDR3 DNA reads TGTGCCAGCAGCTCGGCCGGGACGCTCTACGAGCAGTACTTC.

Regarding this clonotype: At one boundary the junction diverges from the germline segment, which might be a read error. V gene TRBV9 combines with J gene TRBJ2-1, with D possibly TRBD2 on 5 matching bases. Per germline, CDR1 SGDLS and CDR2 YYNGEE. CDR3 length: 16 amino acids. The CDR3 nucleotides read TGTGCCAGCAGAGTAGCTCCCGCACTAGAGTACAATGAGCAGTTCTTC. Its translation is CASRVAPALEYNEQFF.

In its sample, this clonotype was seen a few times. This rearrangement joins TRBV2 to TRBJ2-7; no definite D call. With 8 bases removed from V and 6 bases from J, the gap between germline ends came to 8 bases. The CDR3 runs to 10 residues. The germline gives CDR1 SNHLY, CDR2 FYNNEI. The CDR3 DNA is TGTGCCAGCCCCCATGGCGAGCAGTACTTC. As protein: CASPHGEQYF.

This clonotype has only a few counts. The chain couples TRBV3-1 to TRBJ2-1; D call uncertain. V was trimmed by 0 bases and J by 0 bases, leaving 6 bases between them. CDR1 and CDR2 (germline): LGHDT, YNNKEL (reference sequence). The CDR3 loop spans 15 amino acids. Here the CDR3 DNA reads TGTGCCAGCAGCCAAGAGAGTCTCTCCTACAATGAGCAGTTCTTC. It encodes CASSQESLSYNEQFF.

This clonotype was seen a few times. The chain is built from TRBV7-9 and TRBJ2-1; tentatively, D is TRBD2 (5 bases). The CDR3 has 14 amino acids. The germline V gene encodes CDR1 SEHNR and CDR2 FQNEAQ (reference sequence). V lost 4 bases and J lost 1, with 8 bases in between. The CDR3 bases are TGTGCCAGCAGCTCGCGGGCGTCCTACAATGAGCAGTTCTTC. This translates into CASSSRASYNEQFF.

This clonotype was seen a few times. The chain has TRBV28 and TRBJ2-2, with D possibly called TRBD1 or TRBD2 (7 bases each). This CDR3 comprises 16 residues. V lost 3 bases, J lost 1 base, and 12 bases lay in between. Looked up from germline, CDR1 is MDHEN and CDR2 is SYDVKM. The CDR3 protein is CASSFPRGGNTGELFF. As DNA, the CDR3 is TGTGCCAGCAGTTTCCCCAGGGGGGGGAACACCGGGGAGCTGTTTTTT.

J is TRBJ2-7 and V is TRBV4-2; TRBD2 is a possible D gene (5 bases). This CDR3 region has 13 residues. V was shortened by 2 bases and J by 3 bases, with 8 bases between the two germline ends. Looked up from germline, CDR1 is LGHNA and CDR2 is YNFKEQ. The CDR3 loop is CASSQQGLYEQYF. The CDR3 bases are TGTGCCAGCAGCCAACAAGGACTCTACGAGCAGTACTTC.

This clonotype was seen a handful of times. The chain has TRBV4-3 and TRBJ1-4; D is ambiguous. CDR3 length equals 17 residues. V shed 6 bases and J shed 3 bases, with 20 bases lying between them. Germline CDR1 reads LGHNA; CDR2 reads YSLEER. The chain's CDR3 is CASSQKEGGWANEKLFF. CDR3 nucleotide sequence: TGCGCCAGCAGTCAGAAGGAGGGAGGTTGGGCTAATGAAAAACTGTTTTTT.

The sample holds a few counts of this clonotype. The chain combines TRBV6-1 with TRBJ2-7; 16 bases fit TRBD2. The CDR3 is 18 residues long. Per the germline V gene, CDR1 is MNHNS and CDR2 is SASEGT. V dropped 1 base and J dropped 6; count of bases not matched to a gene: 9. The CDR3 is CASSEGRRGLAGGSEQYF. CDR3 sequence (DNA): TGTGCCAGCAGTGAAGGCAGGAGGGGACTAGCGGGAGGGTCCGAGCAGTACTTC.

This clonotype has more than one count but fewer than ten. The chain uses TRBV15 and TRBJ2-1; D uncertain. The length of the CDR3 is 14 residues. Trimming removed 8 bases from V and 5 bases from J, with 16 bases in between. Per germline, CDR1 LNHNV and CDR2 YYDKDF (reference sequence). CDR3: CATAASVDDNEQFF. The DNA for the CDR3 is TGTGCCACCGCGGCGTCCGTAGATGACAATGAGCAGTTCTTC.

The genes are TRBV3-1 and TRBJ2-1; 11 bases align to TRBD2. Trimming at V came to 4 bases and at J to 3 bases, leaving 8 bases not matched to a gene. CDR1 is LGHDT and CDR2 is YNNKEL in the germline V gene (reference sequence). This CDR3 region has 17 residues. CDR3 residues: CASSPTSGMGSYNEQFF. For the CDR3, the DNA is TGTGCCAGCAGCCCGACTAGCGGGATGGGTAGCTACAATGAGCAGTTCTTC.

This clonotype was observed many times. The rearrangement uses TRBV18 and TRBJ2-1; 8 nucleotides line up with TRBD2. J was trimmed by 7 bases and V by 3 bases; bases with no gene match: 8. Per the germline V gene, CDR1 is KGHSH and CDR2 is LQKENI. The CDR3 sequence is 15 residues long. The DNA for the CDR3 is TGTGCCAGCTCACCTCCGGGACGGGGGGGAAATGAGCAGTTCTTC. It yields the protein CASSPPGRGGNEQFF.

This clonotype was seen more than once but under ten times. V gene TRBV6-5 combines with J gene TRBJ2-1; D gene uncertain. This CDR3 is 15 amino acids long. Germline CDR1 reads MNHEY; CDR2 reads SVGAGI. Trimming pared 0 bases from V and 10 bases from J, leaving 16 bases between. CDR3 amino acids: CASSYSLFAVWEQFF. CDR3 coding DNA: TGTGCCAGCAGTTACTCGCTGTTCGCCGTCTGGGAGCAGTTCTTC.

The rearrangement uses TRBV7-2 and TRBJ2-2; 11 bases are a match to TRBD1. CDR1 is SGHTA and CDR2 is FQGNSA in the germline V gene. V shed 5 bases and J 3 bases; nucleotides not matched to a gene: 8. The CDR3 is made up of 17 amino acids. The CDR3 DNA is TGTGCCAGCAGCAATCAACCGGGACAGGGGGACACCGGGGAGCTGTTTTTT. It is translated as CASSNQPGQGDTGELFF.

Many counts were recorded for this clonotype. J is TRBJ2-4 and V is TRBV11-2; 7 positions agree with TRBD2. With 1 base clipped from V and 0 bases from J, the junction kept 3 bases outside the gene matches. CDR3 length: 16 residues. Germline V lookup: CDR1 SGHAT, CDR2 FQNNGV. As DNA, the CDR3 is TGTGCCAGCAGCTTAGCGGGGGGTGGAGCCAAAAACATTCAGTACTTC. Translation gives CASSLAGGGAKNIQYF. Supplemented by reference TRBV11-2 and TRBJ2-4, the full variable domain reads EAGVAQSPRYKIIEKRQSVAFWCNPISGHATLYWYQQILGQGPKLLIQFQNNGVVDDSQLPKDRFSAERLKGVDSTLKIQPAKLEDSAVYLCASSLAGGGAKNIQYFGAGTRLSVL.

In this sample, this clonotype turned up many times. The gene calls are TRBV4-3 and TRBJ2-1; 12 nucleotides align to TRBD2. The V and J ends lost 1 base and 7 bases, in that order; junction bases with no gene match: 5. CDR3 length equals 16 residues. The V gene's germline CDR1 is LGHNA and CDR2 YSLEER. The CDR3 DNA reads TGCGCCAGCAGCCAAGTTTCTAGCGGGAGGGAAAATGAGCAGTTCTTC. This sequence encodes CASSQVSSGRENEQFF.

This clonotype was counted ten times or more. The chain links TRBV20-1 to TRBJ2-1; weak D call: TRBD1 (6 bases). Trimming removed 0 bases from V and 7 bases from J, with 13 bases in between. Germline values: CDR1 DFQATT, CDR2 SNEGSKA (reference sequence). There are 14 residues in the CDR3. CDR3 bases: TGCAGTGCTAGAGATCCCGGAAGGGGGAATGAGCAGTTCTTC. This translates into CSARDPGRGNEQFF.

On this clonotype: The germline gene is not matched at one end of the junction; a read error may be the cause. V usage is TRBV10-3 and J usage is TRBJ2-7; maybe TRBD2 (5 bases). The CDR3 is made up of 16 amino acids. Germline V gene sequence: CDR1 ENHRY, CDR2 SYGVKD. The CDR3 loop reads CAINEGSSTVNYEQYF. Written as DNA, the CDR3 is TGTGCCATCAATGAGGGAAGCTCCACCGTCAACTACGAGCAGTACTTC.

This clonotype was counted between two and nine times. This rearrangement joins TRBV27 to TRBJ2-7; 9 bases align to TRBD1. The V segment lost 5 bases and the J segment 2 bases; nucleotides outside the gene matches: 10. Germline V lookup: CDR1 MNHEY, CDR2 SMNVEV (reference sequence). The CDR3 runs to 16 residues. CDR3: CASSLYFGTGPYEQYF. In DNA form, the CDR3 reads TGTGCCAGCAGTCTCTATTTTGGGACAGGGCCCTACGAGCAGTACTTC.

This clonotype was seen many times. CDR3 sequence: CASTWGVHRGSTNQPQHF. As DNA, the CDR3 is TGTGCCAGCACCTGGGGGGTCCACAGGGGGTCTACCAATCAGCCCCAGCATTTT. The chain has TRBV12-3 or TRBV12-4 and TRBJ1-5; 8 bases are shared with TRBD1. This CDR3 is built from 18 residues. Trimming at V came to 7 bases and at J to 3 bases, leaving 17 bases not matched to a gene.

This rearrangement joins TRBV20-1 to TRBJ2-1, with TRBD2 identical over 12 bases. The germline gives CDR1 DFQATT, CDR2 SNEGSKA (reference sequence). V dropped 5 bases and J dropped 7; count of bases not matched to a gene: 12. The CDR3 has 16 amino acids. CDR3 coding DNA: TGCAGTGCTGCCGCCGGACTAGCGGGATCCCCAAATGAGCAGTTCTTC. This translates into CSAAAGLAGSPNEQFF.

The chain couples TRBV5-1 to TRBJ2-3, with a tentative D call TRBD1 (6 bases). The CDR3 runs 15 residues. The germline CDR1 and CDR2 sequences are SGHRS and YFSETQ. V was clipped by 3 bases and J by 2 bases, with 13 bases between them. The chain's CDR3 is CASSWSPGHTDTQYF. CDR3 DNA: TGCGCCAGCAGCTGGAGCCCGGGACACACAGATACGCAGTATTTT.

The sample holds many counts of this clonotype. This chain uses TRBV5-1 with TRBJ2-1, with D unclear. The length of the CDR3 is 11 residues. V gave up 3 bases and J gave up 8 bases, with 6 bases separating them. CDR1 is SGHRS, CDR2 YFSETQ, per germline. CDR3 nucleotides: TGCGCCAGCAGCTGGGATTATGAGCAGTTCTTC. As protein: CASSWDYEQFF.